These 15 T cell receptor beta chains were sequenced from one sample in a study of cytomegalovirus exposure and HLA in healthy donors. 60 Vbeta and 13 Jbeta primers were used in PCR. TCRdb's copy holds only in-frame clones and misses some; the assay was immunoSEQ multiplex PCR. The table has about 250,000 clones, around 65% seen once. Material: PBMCs. The receptors originated from a female donor in good health and CMV-seronegative.

This rearrangement joins TRBV2 to TRBJ2-1, with no clear D. CDR1 SNHLY and CDR2 FYNNEI come from the germline V gene. CDR3 length: 12 amino acids. Between the trimmed V and J ends, which lost 3 bases and 10 bases, there was a span of 10 bases. CDR3 nucleotides: TGTGCCAGCAGTGACCGACTGATCGAGCAGTTCTTC. Residues: CASSDRLIEQFF. The full variable domain, in which reference TRBV2 and TRBJ2-1 provide the parts outside the CDR3, is EPEVTQTPSHQVTQMGQEVILRCVPISNHLYFYWYRQILGQKVEFLVSFYNNEISEKSEIFDDQFSVERPDGSNFTLKIRSTKLEDSAMYFCASSDRLIEQFFGPGTRLTVL.

The chain uses TRBV5-4 and TRBJ2-7; possible D gene TRBD2, 5 bases. V was clipped by 0 bases and J by 2 bases, with 9 bases between them. The CDR3 has 14 residues. The germline V gene has CDR1 SGHNT and CDR2 YYREEE (reference sequence). The CDR3, as DNA: TGTGCCAGCAGCTTGGACCCGGGGACCTACGAGCAGTACTTC. Its translation is CASSLDPGTYEQYF.

The CDR3 DNA is TGCGCCAGTCGACCAGGGGGAAGCACTGAAGCTTTCTTT. Translated: CASRPGGSTEAFF. The V call is TRBV5-1, the J call TRBJ1-1; 7 bases line up with TRBD1. The germline gives CDR1 SGHRS, CDR2 YFSETQ. Trimming took 8 bases from V and 4 from J; bases not matched to a gene: 8. CDR3 size: 13 residues.

The V gene is TRBV6-5, the J gene TRBJ1-1, with a weak D call TRBD1 (5 bases). This CDR3 is built from 14 residues. Germline V CDR1 and CDR2: MNHEY, SVGAGI. The V and J ends lost 4 bases and 4 bases respectively, with 13 bases between them. Written as DNA, the CDR3 is TGTGCCAGCAGTTCCCCAGGGTATGGCACTGAAGCTTTCTTT. This encodes CASSSPGYGTEAFF.

The table lists this clone with a few counts. The CDR3 spells CASSLRSSGGTDTQYF. The CDR3 nucleotides read TGTGCCAGCAGCTTACGGTCTAGCGGAGGCACAGATACGCAGTATTTT. The V gene is TRBV11-2, the J gene TRBJ2-3, with 7 bases fitting TRBD2. The CDR3 runs 16 residues. Germline CDR1 and CDR2: SGHAT and FQNNGV. The J segment lost 1 base and the V segment lost 2 bases, leaving 6 bases of the junction unmatched.

The rearrangement uses TRBV5-1 and TRBJ2-3; possible D gene TRBD1, 6 bases. V shed 4 bases and J shed 6 bases, with 18 bases lying between them. The CDR3 sequence is 15 residues long. Germline lookup yields CDR1 SGHRS and CDR2 YFSETQ. The CDR3 reads CASSRSSGQGDTQYF. For the CDR3, the DNA is TGCGCCAGCAGCCGCTCAAGTGGGCAGGGGGATACGCAGTATTTT.

The chain uses TRBV19 and TRBJ2-1; 7 nucleotides agree with TRBD2. Per germline, CDR1 LNHDA and CDR2 SQIVND (reference sequence). V lost 8 bases to trimming and J lost 5 bases; unmatched junction nucleotides: 12. This CDR3 has 15 residues. This CDR3 reads CASFGGRAGNNEQFF. The CDR3, as DNA: TGTGCCAGTTTCGGAGGGAGAGCGGGAAACAATGAGCAGTTCTTC.

Regarding this clone: The sample carries other DNA sequences with the same CDR3. V and J are TRBV27 and TRBJ1-5; D is unresolved. The CDR3 is made up of 14 amino acids. From germline, CDR1 is MNHEY and CDR2 SMNVEV (reference sequence). The V gene lost 2 bases and the J gene lost 1 base, with 6 bases spanning the gap. CDR3 bases: TGTGCCAGCAGTTTAGGAGGGAGCAATCAGCCCCAGCATTTT. The encoded protein is CASSLGGSNQPQHF.

The chain joins TRBV5-1 to TRBJ2-7; 10 bases line up with TRBD1. Germline V CDR1 and CDR2: SGHRS, YFSETQ. After removal of 4 bases from V and 4 bases from J, the junction contained 8 bases not matched to a gene. This CDR3 has 15 amino acids. The CDR3 sequence: CASSGSGTGVYEQYF. CDR3 coding DNA: TGCGCCAGCAGCGGATCCGGGACAGGGGTGTACGAGCAGTACTTC.

This clone was counted between two and nine times. This rearrangement joins TRBV27 to TRBJ2-7, with a weak D call TRBD2 (6 bases). The germline V gene has CDR1 MNHEY and CDR2 SMNVEV (reference sequence). The CDR3 covers 13 residues. The V and J ends lost 6 bases and 3 bases respectively, with 12 bases between them. CDR3 sequence: CASSKAGDYEQYF. The CDR3 DNA reads as TGTGCCAGCAGCAAAGCGGGTGACTACGAGCAGTACTTC.

The chain has TRBV11-2 and TRBJ2-2; 7 nucleotides line up with TRBD2. After removal of 4 bases from V and 7 bases from J, the junction contained 6 bases not matched to a gene. Looked up from germline, CDR1 is SGHAT and CDR2 is FQNNGV. This CDR3 region has 14 residues. CDR3 sequence (DNA): TGTGCCAGCAGCTGGCAGGGCGGGGGCGGGGAGCTGTTTTTT. The encoded protein is CASSWQGGGGELFF.

As DNA, the CDR3 is TGTGCCAGCAGGGGCGGACAGGGCCGCTCCTATAATTCACCCCTCCACTTT. Translating it yields CASRGGQGRSYNSPLHF. The chain recombines TRBV2 with TRBJ1-6; 8 bases are shared with TRBD1. CDR3 length: 17 residues. The trim removed 6 bases at V and 0 bases at J, leaving 7 bases unmatched. CDR1 SNHLY and CDR2 FYNNEI come from the germline V gene.

The chain is built from TRBV18 and TRBJ2-7, with TRBD2 matching 8 bases. V was clipped by 3 bases and J by 4 bases; unmatched bases: 8. CDR3 length: 15 residues. Germline-derived CDR1 and CDR2 are KGHSH and LQKENI. The CDR3 sequence: CASSPGAGGGYEQYF. DNA of the CDR3: TGTGCCAGCTCACCGGGGGCGGGAGGAGGGTACGAGCAGTACTTC.

In its sample, this clone was seen a few times. The V call is TRBV6-6, the J call TRBJ2-7, with 7 nucleotides matching TRBD1. Germline V gene data show CDR1 as MNHNY and CDR2 as SVGAGI (reference sequence). The CDR3 spans 16 residues. V lost 0 bases, J lost 6 bases, and 11 bases stayed unmatched. DNA of the CDR3: TGTGCCAGCAGTTACTCGAGTAATAGGGGGCTCAGCGAGCAGTACTTC. Protein sequence: CASSYSSNRGLSEQYF.

The chain recombines TRBV2 with TRBJ1-4; possibly TRBD1 for D (5 bases). Trimming removed 3 bases from V and 5 bases from J, with 13 bases in between. This CDR3 comprises 15 residues. Germline CDR1 and CDR2: SNHLY and FYNNEI. CDR3 DNA: TGTGCCAGCAGTGATCGGACGGAGGGGAATGAAAAACTGTTTTTT. This codes for CASSDRTEGNEKLFF. Complete variable domain (other parts from reference TRBV2 and TRBJ1-4): EPEVTQTPSHQVTQMGQEVILRCVPISNHLYFYWYRQILGQKVEFLVSFYNNEISEKSEIFDDQFSVERPDGSNFTLKIRSTKLEDSAMYFCASSDRTEGNEKLFFGSGTQLSVL.